This T cell receptor (beta chain) comes out of a study of response to subunit inactivated influenza vaccine. Germline V gene sequence: CDR1 SEHNR, CDR2 FQNEAQ (reference sequence). The length of the CDR3 is 14 residues. Only a few counts were recorded for this clonotype. An end of the junction differs from the germline gene, which may be a read error. One entry per CDR3 protein, called by TCRdb with MiXCR from the RT-PCR reads. Found here are 650,000 or so distinct CDR3 sequences, less than 15% of them singletons; the top ten hold less than 9%. This TCR derives from a man between 45 and 60 years old who received an inactivated influenza vaccine. The chain recombines TRBV7-9 with TRBJ1-4; unclear D gene. The input for sequencing was PBMCs from blood, taken 14 to 15 days before vaccination. The CDR3 loop reads CASSLIATNEKLSF. In nucleotides, the CDR3 is TGTGCCAGCAGCTTGATTGCAACTAATGAAAAACTGTCTTTT.